The entry below describes one T cell receptor beta chain. V was trimmed by 4 bases and J by 12 bases, leaving 7 bases between them. This CDR3 is 11 amino acids long. The data were taken from a study of blood T cells in healthy people across ages. A J-beta primer mix and a sample-barcoded 5' primer were used in a second PCR of roughly 6 to 11 cycles. TCRdb fed the 5' RACE reads into MiXCR, producing one record per CDR3 protein. The sample lists fewer than 900,000 distinct CDR3 sequences, roughly 41% occurring once. Source material: blood. V is TRBV12-3 or TRBV12-4 and J is TRBJ1-6; D is uncertain. The TCR sequence derives from a woman between 55 and 75 years old in good health. The CDR3 DNA is TGTGCCAGCAGTTCTGCTCAACCCCTCCACTTT. Translating gives CASSSAQPLHF.